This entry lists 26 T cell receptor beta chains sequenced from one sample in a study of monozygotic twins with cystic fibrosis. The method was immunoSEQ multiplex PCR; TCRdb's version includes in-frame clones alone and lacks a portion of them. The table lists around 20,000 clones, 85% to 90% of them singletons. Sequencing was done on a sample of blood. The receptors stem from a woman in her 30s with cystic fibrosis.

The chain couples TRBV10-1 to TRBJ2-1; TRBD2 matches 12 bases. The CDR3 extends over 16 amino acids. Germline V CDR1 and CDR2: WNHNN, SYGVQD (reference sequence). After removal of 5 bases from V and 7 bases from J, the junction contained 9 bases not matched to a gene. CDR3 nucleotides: TGCGCCAGCAGTTATACCACTAGCGGGGGGACTAATGAGCAGTTCTTC. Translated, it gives CASSYTTSGGTNEQFF.

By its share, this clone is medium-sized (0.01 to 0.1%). The CDR3 nucleotides read TGCGCCAGCAGCCAAGAGGGGACAGTCTCTGGAAACACCATATATTTT. Amino acid sequence: CASSQEGTVSGNTIYF. J is TRBJ1-3 and V is TRBV4-1, with 7 bases that match TRBD1. CDR1 is MGHRA and CDR2 is YSYEKL in the germline V gene. With V trimmed by 0 bases and J by 0 bases, 2 bases remained unmatched. The CDR3 runs 16 residues.

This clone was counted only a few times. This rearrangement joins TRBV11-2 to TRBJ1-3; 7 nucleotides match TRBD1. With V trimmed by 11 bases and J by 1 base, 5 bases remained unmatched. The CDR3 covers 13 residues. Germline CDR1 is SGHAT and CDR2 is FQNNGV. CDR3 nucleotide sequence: TGTGCCTTCGAACAGGGGTCTGGAAACACCATATATTTT. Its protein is CAFEQGSGNTIYF.

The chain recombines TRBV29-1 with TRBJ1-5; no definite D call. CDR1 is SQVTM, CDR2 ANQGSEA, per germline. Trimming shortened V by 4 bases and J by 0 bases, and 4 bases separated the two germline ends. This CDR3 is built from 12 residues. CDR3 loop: CSVGSSNQPQHF. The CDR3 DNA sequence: TGCAGCGTTGGATCTAGCAATCAGCCCCAGCATTTT. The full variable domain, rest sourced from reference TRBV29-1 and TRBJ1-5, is SAVISQKPSRDICQRGTSLTIQCQVDSQVTMMFWYRQQPGQSLTLIATANQGSEATYESGFVIDKFPISRPNLTFSTLTVSNMSPEDSSIYLCSVGSSNQPQHFGDGTRLSIL.

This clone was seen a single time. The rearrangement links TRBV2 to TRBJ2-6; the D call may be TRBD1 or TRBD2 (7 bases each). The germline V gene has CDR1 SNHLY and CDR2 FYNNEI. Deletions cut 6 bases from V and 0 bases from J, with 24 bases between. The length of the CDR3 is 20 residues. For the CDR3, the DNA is TGTGCCAGCAGCAGCCCCCCGACAGGGAGGGGTAACTCTGGGGCCAACGTCCTGACTTTC. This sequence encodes CASSSPPTGRGNSGANVLTF.

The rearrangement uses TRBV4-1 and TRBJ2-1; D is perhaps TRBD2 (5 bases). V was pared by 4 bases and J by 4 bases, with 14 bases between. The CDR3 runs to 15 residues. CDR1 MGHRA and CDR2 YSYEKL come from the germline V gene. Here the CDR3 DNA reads TGCGCCAGCAGCCGAGATACTAGTTCTTACAATGAGCAGTTCTTC. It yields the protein CASSRDTSSYNEQFF.

The CDR3 coding sequence is TGTGCCAGCAGCGATAGCGGGGGGACTGGAAATGAGCAGTTCTTC. This translates into CASSDSGGTGNEQFF. V is TRBV9 and J is TRBJ2-1, with 10 positions matching TRBD2. Germline V lookup: CDR1 SGDLS, CDR2 YYNGEE. This CDR3 has 15 residues. After removal of 3 bases from V and 7 bases from J, the junction contained 7 bases not matched to a gene. The full variable domain, in which reference TRBV9 and TRBJ2-1 provide the parts outside the CDR3, is DSGVTQTPKHLITATGQRVTLRCSPRSGDLSVYWYQQSLDQGLQFLIQYYNGEERAKGNILERFSAQQFPDLHSELNLSSLELGDSALYFCASSDSGGTGNEQFFGPGTRLTVL.

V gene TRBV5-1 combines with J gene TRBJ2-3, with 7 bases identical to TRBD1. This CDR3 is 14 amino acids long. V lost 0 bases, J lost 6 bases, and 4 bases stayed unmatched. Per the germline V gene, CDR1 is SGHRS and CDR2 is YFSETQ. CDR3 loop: CASSLVRGLDTQYF. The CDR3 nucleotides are TGCGCCAGCAGCTTGGTAAGGGGGCTGGATACGCAGTATTTT.

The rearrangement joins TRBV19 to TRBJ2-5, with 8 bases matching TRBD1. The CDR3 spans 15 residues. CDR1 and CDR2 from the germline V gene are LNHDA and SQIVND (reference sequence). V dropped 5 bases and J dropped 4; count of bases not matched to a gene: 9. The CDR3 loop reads CASSLKTGVRETQYF. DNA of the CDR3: TGTGCCAGTAGTCTAAAGACAGGGGTGAGAGAGACCCAGTACTTC. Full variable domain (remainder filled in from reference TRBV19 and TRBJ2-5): DGGITQSPKYLFRKEGQNVTLSCEQNLNHDAMYWYRQDPGQGLRLIYYSQIVNDFQKGDIAEGYSVSREKKESFPLTVTSAQKNPTAFYLCASSLKTGVRETQYFGPGTRLLVL.

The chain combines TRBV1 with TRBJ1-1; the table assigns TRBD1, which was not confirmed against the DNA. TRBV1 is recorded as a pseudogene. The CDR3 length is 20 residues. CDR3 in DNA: TGCACCAGCAGCCAAGATAGCCCCATAGACCGACAGGGGGGTAGGACTGAAGCTTTCTTT. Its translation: CTSSQDSPIDRQGGRTEAFF.

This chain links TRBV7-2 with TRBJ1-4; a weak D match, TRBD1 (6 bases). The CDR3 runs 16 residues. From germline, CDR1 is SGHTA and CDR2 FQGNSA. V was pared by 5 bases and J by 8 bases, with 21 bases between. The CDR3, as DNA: TGTGCCAGCAGCGCGAAATCCAGGGGCGGTAGGGAAAAACTGTTTTTT. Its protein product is CASSAKSRGGREKLFF. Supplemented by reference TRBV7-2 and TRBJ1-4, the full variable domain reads GAGVSQSPSNKVTEKGKDVELRCDPISGHTALYWYRQSLGQGLEFLIYFQGNSAPDKSGLPSDRFSAERTGGSVSTLTIQRTQQEDSAVYLCASSAKSRGGREKLFFGSGTQLSVL.

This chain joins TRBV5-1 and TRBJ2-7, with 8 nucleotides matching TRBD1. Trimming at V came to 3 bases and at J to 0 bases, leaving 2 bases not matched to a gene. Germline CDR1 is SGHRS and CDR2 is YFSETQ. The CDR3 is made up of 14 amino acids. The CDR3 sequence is CASSSGQGSYEQYF. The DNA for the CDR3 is TGCGCCAGCAGCTCTGGACAGGGCTCCTACGAGCAGTACTTC.

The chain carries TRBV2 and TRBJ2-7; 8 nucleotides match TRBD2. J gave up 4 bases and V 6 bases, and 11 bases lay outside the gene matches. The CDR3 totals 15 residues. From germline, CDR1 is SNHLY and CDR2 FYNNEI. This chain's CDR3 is CASRQPGLGNYEQYF. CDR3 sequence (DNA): TGTGCCAGCAGGCAGCCGGGACTAGGGAATTACGAGCAGTACTTC.

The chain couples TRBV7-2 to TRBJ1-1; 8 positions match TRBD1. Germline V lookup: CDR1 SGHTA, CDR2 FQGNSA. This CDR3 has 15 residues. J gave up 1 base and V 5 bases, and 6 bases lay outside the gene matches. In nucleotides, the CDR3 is TGTGCCAGCAGCCCAATGACAGGGGCGAACACTGAAGCTTTCTTT. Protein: CASSPMTGANTEAFF.

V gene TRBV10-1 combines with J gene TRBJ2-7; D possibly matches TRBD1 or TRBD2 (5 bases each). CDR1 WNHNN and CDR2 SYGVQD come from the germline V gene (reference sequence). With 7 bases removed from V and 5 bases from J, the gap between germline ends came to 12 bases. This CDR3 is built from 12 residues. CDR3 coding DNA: TGCGCCAGCACATACAGGAGGCACGAGCAGTACTTC. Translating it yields CASTYRRHEQYF.

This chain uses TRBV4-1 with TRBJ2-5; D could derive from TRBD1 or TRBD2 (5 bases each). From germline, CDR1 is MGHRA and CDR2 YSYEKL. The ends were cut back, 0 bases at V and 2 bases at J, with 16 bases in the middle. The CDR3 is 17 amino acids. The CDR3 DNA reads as TGCGCCAGCAGCCAAGATTCGGGGACCGAGGAACAAGAGACCCAGTACTTC. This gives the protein CASSQDSGTEEQETQYF.

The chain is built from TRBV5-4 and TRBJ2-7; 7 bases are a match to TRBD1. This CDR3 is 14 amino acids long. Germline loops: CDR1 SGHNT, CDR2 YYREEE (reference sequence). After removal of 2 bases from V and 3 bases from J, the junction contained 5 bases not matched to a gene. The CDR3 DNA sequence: TGTGCCAGCAGCTTTGGGACAGTAATCTACGAGCAGTACTTC. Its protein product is CASSFGTVIYEQYF.

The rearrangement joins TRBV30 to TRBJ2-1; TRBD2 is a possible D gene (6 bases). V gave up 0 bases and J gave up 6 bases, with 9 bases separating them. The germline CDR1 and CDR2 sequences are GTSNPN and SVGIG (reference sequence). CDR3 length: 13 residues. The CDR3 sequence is CAWSVERANEQFF. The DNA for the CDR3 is TGTGCCTGGAGTGTAGAGCGGGCCAATGAGCAGTTCTTC.

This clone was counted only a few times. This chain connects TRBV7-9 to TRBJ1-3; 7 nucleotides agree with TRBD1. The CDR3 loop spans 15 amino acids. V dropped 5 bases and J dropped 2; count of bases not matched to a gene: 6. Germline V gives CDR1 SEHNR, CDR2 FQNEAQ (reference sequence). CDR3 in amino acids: CASSRITGAGNTIYF. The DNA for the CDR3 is TGTGCCAGCAGCCGAATAACAGGGGCTGGAAACACCATATATTTT. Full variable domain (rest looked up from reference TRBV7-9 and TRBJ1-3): DTGVSQNPRHKITKRGQNVTFRCDPISEHNRLYWYRQTLGQGPEFLTYFQNEAQLEKSRLLSDRFSAERPKGSFSTLEIQRTEQGDSAMYLCASSRITGAGNTIYFGEGSWLTVV.

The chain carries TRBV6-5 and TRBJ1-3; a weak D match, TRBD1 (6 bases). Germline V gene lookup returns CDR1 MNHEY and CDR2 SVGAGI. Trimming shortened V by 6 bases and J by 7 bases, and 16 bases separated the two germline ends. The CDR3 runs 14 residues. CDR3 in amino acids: CASSRDRRGNTIYF. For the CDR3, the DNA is TGTGCCAGCAGCCGCGACAGGCGTGGGAACACCATATATTTT.

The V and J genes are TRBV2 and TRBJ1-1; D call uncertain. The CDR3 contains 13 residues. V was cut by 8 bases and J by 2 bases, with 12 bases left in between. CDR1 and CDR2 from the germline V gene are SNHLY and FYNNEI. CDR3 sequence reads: CASSRGYNTEAFF. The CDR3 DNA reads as TGTGCCAGCTCTCGAGGGTATAACACTGAAGCTTTCTTT.

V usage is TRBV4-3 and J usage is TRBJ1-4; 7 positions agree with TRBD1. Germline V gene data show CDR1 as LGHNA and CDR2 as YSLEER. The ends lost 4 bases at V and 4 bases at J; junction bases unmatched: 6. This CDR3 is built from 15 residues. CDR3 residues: CASSLWGDSNEKLFF. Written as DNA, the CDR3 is TGCGCCAGCAGCCTATGGGGGGACAGTAATGAAAAACTGTTTTTT.

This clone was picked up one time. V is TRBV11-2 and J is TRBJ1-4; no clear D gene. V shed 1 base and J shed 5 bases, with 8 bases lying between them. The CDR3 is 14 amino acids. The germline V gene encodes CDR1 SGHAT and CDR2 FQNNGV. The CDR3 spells CASSLGFKNEKLFF. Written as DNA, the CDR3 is TGTGCCAGCAGCTTAGGCTTCAAGAATGAAAAACTGTTTTTT. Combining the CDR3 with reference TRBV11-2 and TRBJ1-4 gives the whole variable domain EAGVAQSPRYKIIEKRQSVAFWCNPISGHATLYWYQQILGQGPKLLIQFQNNGVVDDSQLPKDRFSAERLKGVDSTLKIQPAKLEDSAVYLCASSLGFKNEKLFFGSGTQLSVL.

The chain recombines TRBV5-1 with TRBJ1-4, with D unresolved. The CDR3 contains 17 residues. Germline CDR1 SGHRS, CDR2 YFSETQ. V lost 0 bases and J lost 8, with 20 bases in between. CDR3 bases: TGCGCCAGCAGCTTGGCCCGGGTGGGCCCTGGGAGGGAAAAACTGTTTTTT. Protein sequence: CASSLARVGPGREKLFF. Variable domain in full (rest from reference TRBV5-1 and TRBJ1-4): KAGVTQTPRYLIKTRGQQVTLSCSPISGHRSVSWYQQTPGQGLQFLFEYFSETQRNKGNFPGRFSGRQFSNSRSEMNVSTLELGDSALYLCASSLARVGPGREKLFFGSGTQLSVL.

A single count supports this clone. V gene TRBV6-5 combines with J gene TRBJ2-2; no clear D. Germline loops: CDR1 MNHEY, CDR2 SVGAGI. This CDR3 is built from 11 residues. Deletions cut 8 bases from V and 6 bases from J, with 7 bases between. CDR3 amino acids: CASRVAGELFF. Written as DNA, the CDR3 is TGTGCCAGCCGTGTGGCCGGGGAGCTGTTTTTT.

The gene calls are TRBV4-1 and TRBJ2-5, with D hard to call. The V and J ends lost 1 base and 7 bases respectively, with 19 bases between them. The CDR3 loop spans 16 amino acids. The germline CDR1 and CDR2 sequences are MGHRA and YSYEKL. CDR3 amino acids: CASSQGGTDGARTQYF. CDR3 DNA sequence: TGCGCCAGCAGCCAAGGGGGAACCGACGGAGCTAGGACCCAGTACTTC.